This record looks at one T cell receptor (beta chain) sequence and its context. Germline V lookup: CDR1 MNHNS, CDR2 SASEGT. The V end was cut by 1 base, the J end by 5 bases, with 11 bases between. The CDR3 runs 15 residues. Clones were read by immunoSEQ multiplex PCR, and TCRdb kept only the in-frame ones, dropping some. The repertoire includes under 200,000 clones, approximately 79% of them detected once, and around 8% sits in the top ten. This sample stems from a study of blood T cell repertoires in COVID-19. This TCR was sampled from a woman in her sixties with COVID-19, enrolled during active disease. Sequencing input: peripheral blood. The rearrangement uses TRBV6-1 and TRBJ2-2, with D perhaps matching TRBD1 (5 bases). The CDR3 coding sequence is TGTGCCAGCAGTGAAGTCAGGGCGGCGACCGGGGAGCTGTTTTTT. Encoded protein: CASSEVRAATGELFF.